A single sample is the source of the 27 T cell receptor beta chains below, sequenced in a study of OX40 agonist ivuxolimab in advanced cancers. Assay used: immunoSEQ multiplex PCR; TCRdb lists only in-frame clones, some missing. The sample records 81,000 or so clones, around nine tenths being singletons. Sequencing was performed on CD4+ or CD8+ T cells sorted from blood, taken in a trial of the OX40 agonist ivuxolimab. The receptors here all came from an adult with an advanced solid tumor such as melanoma, head and neck, liver or kidney cancer.

This clone was seen a single time. V gene TRBV29-1 combines with J gene TRBJ1-4, with D uncertain. V was shortened by 5 bases and J by 8 bases, with 12 bases between the two germline ends. Germline V gene sequence: CDR1 SQVTM, CDR2 ANQGSEA. The CDR3 consists of 12 residues. This CDR3 reads CSVIRGNEKLFF. The CDR3 DNA is TGCAGCGTTATCAGAGGAAACGAAAAACTGTTTTTT.

This sequence joins TRBV19 and TRBJ1-5; weak D call: TRBD1 (5 bases). Germline CDR1 is LNHDA and CDR2 is SQIVND (reference sequence). The CDR3 length is 13 residues. The V end was cut by 5 bases, the J end by 5 bases, with 10 bases between. The CDR3: CASSPDKYQPQHF. Here the CDR3 DNA reads TGTGCCAGTAGTCCGGACAAATATCAGCCCCAGCATTTT.

Of note for this clone: Here the CDR3 omits its conserved ending phenylalanine or tryptophan, so a read error is the likely source. The V gene is TRBV11-1, the J gene TRBJ1-6; D remains ambiguous. Trimming removed 1 base from V and 5 bases from J, with 9 bases in between. This CDR3 region has 15 residues. Germline V gene data show CDR1 as SGHAT and CDR2 as FQDESV (reference sequence). The CDR3 coding sequence is TGTGCCAGCAGCTTAGGATCGCAGAATAATTCACCCCTCCACCTT. This encodes CASSLGSQNNSPLHL.

The chain recombines TRBV6-5 with TRBJ1-1; TRBD1 matches 8 bases. After removal of 5 bases from V and 8 bases from J, the junction contained 1 base not matched to a gene. The CDR3 covers 11 residues. Germline CDR1 is MNHEY and CDR2 is SVGAGI. The CDR3 bases are TGTGCCAGCAGTGACAGGGGAGAAGCTTTCTTT. It translates to CASSDRGEAFF.

This clone was counted between two and nine times. V gene TRBV7-9 combines with J gene TRBJ1-5; D gene unclear. The V gene lost 5 bases and the J gene lost 12 bases, with 14 bases spanning the gap. Germline V gene sequence: CDR1 SEHNR, CDR2 FQNEAQ (reference sequence). The CDR3 contains 12 residues. The CDR3, as DNA: TGTGCCAGCAGCCCCCCATCTTCGAACCAGCATTTT. Its translation is CASSPPSSNQHF.

The CDR3 reads CASSRRSPTDTQYF. The CDR3, as DNA: TGTGCCAGTAGTAGGAGATCACCCACAGATACGCAGTATTTT. V gene TRBV19 combines with J gene TRBJ2-3; D is uncertain. The CDR3 is 14 residues long. Germline V CDR1 and CDR2: LNHDA, SQIVND (reference sequence). V shed 4 bases and J shed 2 bases, with 10 bases lying between them.

This chain connects TRBV12-5 to TRBJ2-2, with D tentatively TRBD1 (5 bases). The CDR3 consists of 16 residues. V shed 0 bases and J shed 2 bases, with 10 bases lying between them. Germline CDR1 reads LGHNT; CDR2 reads FRNRAP. CDR3 residues: CASGLVLTDNTGELFF. The DNA of the CDR3 is TGTGCTAGTGGTTTGGTACTGACAGATAACACCGGGGAGCTGTTTTTT.

The chain links TRBV2 to TRBJ1-1; weak D call: TRBD1 (5 bases). The V gene lost 1 base and the J gene lost 1 base, with 13 bases spanning the gap. This CDR3 comprises 16 residues. The germline V gene encodes CDR1 SNHLY and CDR2 FYNNEI. Here the CDR3 DNA reads TGTGCCAGCAGTGAAGATTTGGGACGGGAGAACACTGAAGCTTTCTTT. Translation gives CASSEDLGRENTEAFF.

The rearrangement uses TRBV9 and TRBJ1-3; unclear D gene. The CDR3 is 14 residues long. Trimming stripped 5 bases from V and 4 bases from J, with 13 bases between. CDR1 and CDR2 (germline): SGDLS, YYNGEE. As DNA, the CDR3 is TGTGCCAGCAGGAAAGCGCTAACAGGAAACACCATATATTTT. Translated, it gives CASRKALTGNTIYF.

The chain employs TRBV18 and TRBJ2-5; D uncertain. Germline V gene data show CDR1 as KGHSH and CDR2 as LQKENI. The CDR3 is 16 amino acids. V lost 5 bases to trimming and J lost 1 base, with 17 bases between them. CDR3 sequence (DNA): TGTGCCAGCTCAGTAACAGCCCCTACCGTCCAAGAGACCCAGTACTTC. Translated, it gives CASSVTAPTVQETQYF.

V gene TRBV7-6 combines with J gene TRBJ2-5, with 7 bases aligning to TRBD2. Per germline, CDR1 SGHVS and CDR2 FNYEAQ. CDR3 length equals 13 residues. V dropped 5 bases and J dropped 7; count of bases not matched to a gene: 7. CDR3 in amino acids: CASSPAGPGTQYF. The CDR3 DNA follows: TGTGCCAGCAGCCCAGCGGGGCCTGGGACCCAGTACTTC.

The J gene is TRBJ2-3, the V gene TRBV7-8; 9 bases are shared with TRBD2. CDR1 is SGHVS and CDR2 is FQNEAQ in the germline V gene. The CDR3 loop spans 15 amino acids. The V gene end was trimmed by 4 bases and the J gene end by 3 bases; junction bases not matched to a gene: 5. Here the CDR3 DNA reads TGTGCCAGCAGCTCAAGCGGGGGGCCGACAGATACGCAGTATTTT. It specifies CASSSSGGPTDTQYF. The entire variable domain, with the rest obtained from reference TRBV7-8 and TRBJ2-3, is as follows: GAGVSQSPRYKVAKRGQDVALRCDPISGHVSLFWYQQALGQGPEFLTYFQNEAQLDKSGLPSDRFFAERPEGSVSTLKIQRTQQEDSAVYLCASSSSGGPTDTQYFGPGTRLTVL.

The genes are TRBV6-5 and TRBJ2-3, with D perhaps TRBD1 (5 bases). V was clipped by 6 bases and J by 5 bases, with 12 bases between them. The CDR3 is made up of 13 amino acids. Germline V gene data show CDR1 as MNHEY and CDR2 as SVGAGI. Written as DNA, the CDR3 is TGTGCCAGCAGGGACATCCTCATAGATACGCAGTATTTT. Protein product: CASRDILIDTQYF.

This chain joins TRBV28 and TRBJ2-5; D gene uncertain. CDR1 and CDR2 from the germline V gene are MDHEN and SYDVKM. Trimming removed 6 bases from V and 9 bases from J, with 20 bases in between. The CDR3 is 14 residues long. CDR3 protein: CASSPGDLLRAQYF. The CDR3 region has the DNA TGTGCCAGCAGCCCAGGAGACTTACTAAGGGCCCAGTACTTC.

The V call is TRBV7-2, the J call TRBJ2-1; D is undetermined. Per germline, CDR1 SGHTA and CDR2 FQGNSA. V was pared by 5 bases and J by 3 bases, with 17 bases between. This CDR3 has 16 amino acids. The CDR3 DNA is TGTGCCAGCAGCGCCTGGGCCACCGCAGTCTACAATGAGCAGTTCTTC. Protein product: CASSAWATAVYNEQFF. Together with reference TRBV7-2 and TRBJ2-1, the CDR3 gives the full variable domain: GAGVSQSPSNKVTEKGKDVELRCDPISGHTALYWYRQSLGQGLEFLIYFQGNSAPDKSGLPSDRFSAERTGGSVSTLTIQRTQQEDSAVYLCASSAWATAVYNEQFFGPGTRLTVL.

This clone was detected only once. The rearrangement joins TRBV19 to TRBJ1-2; maybe TRBD1 (5 bases). This CDR3 spans 14 amino acids. V was trimmed by 2 bases and J by 7 bases, leaving 14 bases between them. Germline values: CDR1 LNHDA, CDR2 SQIVND (reference sequence). CDR3 nucleotides: TGTGCCAGTAGTATAAAGGCGGGGCCAGGTGGCTACACCTTC. This gives the protein CASSIKAGPGGYTF.

The J gene is TRBJ1-4, the V gene TRBV7-9; a possible D gene is TRBD1 (5 bases). The V gene's germline CDR1 is SEHNR and CDR2 FQNEAQ (reference sequence). With 2 bases removed from V and 8 bases from J, the gap between germline ends came to 12 bases. This CDR3 contains 14 residues. The CDR3 coding sequence is TGTGCCAGCAGCTTAATCCAGGGTTGGGAAAAACTGTTTTTT. It encodes CASSLIQGWEKLFF.

The V gene is TRBV6-1, the J gene TRBJ1-4; no reliable D call. From germline, CDR1 is MNHNS and CDR2 SASEGT. The V end was cut by 5 bases, the J end by 5 bases, with 9 bases between. This CDR3 spans 13 amino acids. The CDR3 spells CASSRTRNEKLFF. The CDR3 bases are TGTGCCAGCAGTAGGACGCGGAATGAAAAACTGTTTTTT.

This chain connects TRBV7-9 to TRBJ1-5; 8 bases align to TRBD1. This CDR3 has 16 residues. Germline loops: CDR1 SEHNR, CDR2 FQNEAQ (reference sequence). V shed 1 base and J 7 bases; nucleotides not matched to a gene: 9. The CDR3 sequence: CASSLGRDRGQQPQHF. In DNA form, the CDR3 reads TGTGCCAGCAGCTTAGGCCGAGACAGGGGACAACAGCCCCAGCATTTT.

This chain uses TRBV29-1 with TRBJ2-5; D is unresolved. The CDR3 consists of 16 residues. The V gene's germline CDR1 is SQVTM and CDR2 ANQGSEA. The ends were cut back, 4 bases at V and 1 base at J, with 19 bases in the middle. Written as DNA, the CDR3 is TGCAGCGTTGGGGCAGCCTCCCCGCTTCCCCAAGAGACCCAGTACTTC. Its protein is CSVGAASPLPQETQYF.

This clone occurred a few times. No conserved phenylalanine or tryptophan is present at the end of the CDR3, so a read error is the likely explanation. The gene calls are TRBV6-5 and TRBJ1-6, with D unclear. Trimming shortened V by 2 bases and J by 7 bases, and 15 bases separated the two germline ends. The CDR3 loop spans 16 amino acids. Germline CDR1 MNHEY, CDR2 SVGAGI. This chain's CDR3 is CASSYDGLGRNSPLHL. CDR3 bases: TGTGCCAGCAGTTACGATGGGCTCGGTCGGAATTCACCCCTCCACCTT.

This sequence joins TRBV2 and TRBJ1-3; the match to TRBD1 covers 11 bases. Germline V gene sequence: CDR1 SNHLY, CDR2 FYNNEI. The CDR3 is 15 residues long. J gave up 4 bases and V 3 bases, and 2 bases lay outside the gene matches. CDR3 loop: CASSEDRGLGNTIYF. The CDR3 DNA reads TGTGCCAGCAGTGAGGACAGGGGGCTAGGAAACACCATATATTTT.

The chain couples TRBV18 to TRBJ1-5; a weak D match, TRBD1 (6 bases). V was trimmed by 2 bases and J by 4 bases, leaving 12 bases between them. Germline values: CDR1 KGHSH, CDR2 LQKENI. The CDR3 consists of 15 residues. The CDR3 coding sequence is TGTGCCAGCTCACCAACCCCAGGGGTTAATCAGCCCCAGCATTTT. Protein product: CASSPTPGVNQPQHF.

The genes are TRBV5-6 and TRBJ2-1; no definite D call. CDR3 length: 12 residues. Trimming pared 5 bases from V and 3 bases from J, leaving 6 bases between. Looked up from germline, CDR1 is SGHDT and CDR2 is YYEEEE. CDR3 amino acids: CASSRSYNEQFF. For the CDR3, the DNA is TGTGCCAGCAGTCGAAGCTACAATGAGCAGTTCTTC.

This chain connects TRBV9 to TRBJ2-5; 9 positions match TRBD1. The end of the DNA fits TRBJ2-7 better, so the J call may be wrong. This CDR3 contains 15 residues. Germline V gene data show CDR1 as SGDLS and CDR2 as YYNGEE. For the CDR3, the DNA is TGTGCCAGCAGCGTCTCGGGACAGGGCACCTACGAGCAGTACTTC. Amino acid sequence: CASSVSGQGTYEQYF.

The V gene is TRBV29-1, the J gene TRBJ1-2; 7 positions agree with TRBD1. The V segment lost 1 base and the J segment 4 bases; nucleotides outside the gene matches: 15. The CDR3 covers 17 residues. Germline assignment: CDR1 SQVTM and CDR2 ANQGSEA. The CDR3 here is CSVEGGRDSPRAYGYTF. The CDR3 bases are TGCAGCGTTGAAGGGGGCCGGGACAGCCCTCGGGCCTATGGCTACACCTTC.

The chain carries TRBV10-3 and TRBJ2-5; TRBD1 or TRBD2 may be the D gene (5 bases each). Trimming stripped 4 bases from V and 7 bases from J, with 13 bases between. The CDR3 loop spans 13 amino acids. Germline V gene data show CDR1 as ENHRY and CDR2 as SYGVKD. The CDR3 reads CAISGVGEGTQYF. The CDR3 DNA sequence: TGTGCCATCAGTGGGGTGGGGGAAGGGACCCAGTACTTC.